These 27 T cell receptor beta chains share one sample of origin, sequenced in a study of T-cell reconstitution after alpha-beta-depleted transplantation in children. The TCRbeta library incorporated unique molecular identifiers. One entry per CDR3 protein results from TCRdb running MiXCR on the PCR reads. The repertoire holds 55,000 to 90,000 distinct CDR3 sequences, with roughly 5.2% as singletons. Sample: PBMCs, mostly from graft donor cells, taken 180 days after TCRalphabeta/CD19-depleted stem cell transplant. These receptor sequences come from a boy under two years old who had a stem cell transplant for acute myeloid leukemia, so the T cells may come from the graft donor.

In its sample, this clonotype was seen many times. The V call is TRBV25-1, the J call TRBJ2-7; 11 bases are a match to TRBD1. The CDR3 runs to 13 residues. CDR1 and CDR2 (germline): MGHDK, SYGVNS. V was pared by 3 bases and J by 5 bases, with 0 bases of the junction left unmatched. DNA of the CDR3: TGTGCCAGCAGTGAGGGACAGGGGGACGAGCAGTACTTC. Translated: CASSEGQGDEQYF.

This clonotype was observed at least ten times. The genes are TRBV20-1 and TRBJ2-1; TRBD2 might be the D (5 bases). The V end lost 6 bases, the J end lost 1 base, and 13 bases lay between the germline ends. The CDR3 length is 14 residues. CDR1 and CDR2 (germline): DFQATT, SNEGSKA (reference sequence). CDR3 sequence: CSAPREGSYNEQFF. The CDR3 DNA sequence: TGCAGTGCCCCTCGGGAAGGGTCCTACAATGAGCAGTTCTTC.

There are many counts of this clonotype. Its ends do not fully match the called genes, so a read error is possible. V gene TRBV7-2 combines with J gene TRBJ2-1; D is ambiguous. Germline V gives CDR1 SGHTA, CDR2 FQGNSA. The CDR3 is 17 residues long. The DNA for the CDR3 is TGTGCCAGCAGCTTAATGGGAACGTTACACTCCTACAATGAGCAGTTTTTC. It yields the protein CASSLMGTLHSYNEQFF.

This clonotype was counted at least ten times. The chain links TRBV27 to TRBJ2-3; no firm D call. Germline assignment: CDR1 MNHEY and CDR2 SMNVEV (reference sequence). The V and J ends lost 5 bases and 0 bases respectively, with 6 bases between them. The CDR3 runs to 13 residues. CDR3 coding DNA: TGTGCCAGCAGTCGGTCCAGCACAGATACGCAGTATTTT. It codes for CASSRSSTDTQYF.

At least ten counts were recorded for this clonotype. The chain combines TRBV5-1 with TRBJ2-2; maybe TRBD1 (5 bases). The CDR3 sequence is 17 residues long. The germline V and J ends were trimmed by 1 base and 0 bases, with 13 bases remaining between them. Germline lookup yields CDR1 SGHRS and CDR2 YFSETQ. The CDR3 spells CASSLWGSGANTGELFF. The CDR3 DNA follows: TGCGCCAGCAGCTTGTGGGGCTCAGGTGCGAACACCGGGGAGCTGTTTTTT.

This clonotype was picked up many times. The chain uses TRBV9 and TRBJ2-5, with 8 bases that match TRBD2. The V and J ends lost 2 bases and 5 bases, in that order; junction bases with no gene match: 11. Germline lookup yields CDR1 SGDLS and CDR2 YYNGEE. The CDR3 covers 16 residues. The CDR3 region has the DNA TGTGCCAGCAGCGTTCTATCGGGGGGGCCAGGGGAGACCCAGTACTTC. Translation: CASSVLSGGPGETQYF.

This clonotype was counted ten times or more. This rearrangement joins TRBV7-3 to TRBJ2-2; 10 positions match TRBD1. The CDR3 runs to 16 residues. The junction had 6 bases not matched to a gene; V was cut back by 5 bases and J by 3 bases. In germline, CDR1 is SGHTA, CDR2 FQGTGA. The CDR3 nucleotides read TGTGCCAGCAGCGCCCTGGGACAGGGGTACACCGGGGAGCTGTTTTTT. This gives the protein CASSALGQGYTGELFF. Full variable domain (remainder filled in from reference TRBV7-3 and TRBJ2-2): GAGVSQTPSNKVTEKGKYVELRCDPISGHTALYWYRQSLGQGPEFLIYFQGTGAADDSGLPNDRFFAVRPEGSVSTLKIQRTERGDSAVYLCASSALGQGYTGELFFGEGSRLTVL.

This clonotype showed up many times. The J gene is TRBJ2-1, the V gene TRBV5-1; 11 bases agree with TRBD2. Per the germline V gene, CDR1 is SGHRS and CDR2 is YFSETQ. With V trimmed by 0 bases and J by 3 bases, 5 bases remained unmatched. The CDR3 extends over 17 amino acids. The CDR3 nucleotides are TGCGCCAGCAGCTTGGACGTTAGCGGGGGGGTCTACAATGAGCAGTTCTTC. Its protein product is CASSLDVSGGVYNEQFF. The variable domain in full, with the rest retrieved from reference TRBV5-1 and TRBJ2-1, is KAGVTQTPRYLIKTRGQQVTLSCSPISGHRSVSWYQQTPGQGLQFLFEYFSETQRNKGNFPGRFSGRQFSNSRSEMNVSTLELGDSALYLCASSLDVSGGVYNEQFFGPGTRLTVL.

This clonotype was observed many times. This chain connects TRBV6-5 to TRBJ2-5, with D perhaps TRBD1 or TRBD2 (6 bases each). Per germline, CDR1 MNHEY and CDR2 SVGAGI. Deletions cut 6 bases from V and 4 bases from J, with 15 bases between. The CDR3 is made up of 14 amino acids. DNA of the CDR3: TGTGCCAGCAGCGTCGTAAGGGGGGTAGAGACCCAGTACTTC. Encoded protein: CASSVVRGVETQYF.

Comments on this clonotype: This may come from a read error, since a much larger clone is one base off. The V call is TRBV28, the J call TRBJ1-2, with D possibly matching TRBD1 (5 bases). This CDR3 comprises 13 residues. From germline, CDR1 is MDHEN and CDR2 SYDVKM. CDR3: CASSWQGYYGYAF. The CDR3 coding sequence is TGTGCCAGCAGTTGGCAGGGATACTATGGCTACGCCTTC.

This clonotype was observed at least ten times. The V and J genes are TRBV5-4 and TRBJ2-1, with TRBD2 as a possible D gene (5 bases). CDR1 is SGHNT, CDR2 YYREEE, per germline (reference sequence). The V gene lost 4 bases and the J gene lost 8 bases, with 13 bases spanning the gap. The CDR3 spans 13 residues. DNA of the CDR3: TGTGCCAGCAGCACCAATACTAGGTATGAGCAGTTCTTC. It encodes CASSTNTRYEQFF.

This clonotype has at least ten counts. V and J are TRBV12-3 or TRBV12-4 and TRBJ2-5; 8 nucleotides align to TRBD2. This CDR3 is 12 amino acids long. The J segment lost 5 bases and the V segment lost 8 bases, leaving 4 bases of the junction unmatched. Written as DNA, the CDR3 is TGTGCCAGCCTCCGGGGGGGTGAGACCCAGTACTTC. Encoded protein: CASLRGGETQYF.

This clonotype was picked up many times. The V and J genes are TRBV9 and TRBJ2-3; no clear D gene. Per the germline V gene, CDR1 is SGDLS and CDR2 is YYNGEE. V gave up 0 bases and J gave up 1 base, with 6 bases separating them. The CDR3 has 14 residues. The CDR3 DNA sequence: TGTGCCAGCAGCGTAGATGTTGGCACAGATACGCAGTATTTT. It yields the protein CASSVDVGTDTQYF.

The chain employs TRBV20-1 and TRBJ2-3, with D hard to call. Looked up from germline, CDR1 is DFQATT and CDR2 is SNEGSKA (reference sequence). Trimming pared 2 bases from V and 1 base from J, leaving 16 bases between. CDR3 size: 16 residues. In DNA, the CDR3 is TGCAGTGCTAGAAGGGTGGCGTCCCCTCGCACAGATACGCAGTATTTT. Amino acids: CSARRVASPRTDTQYF.

This clonotype was detected ten times or more. The chain carries TRBV5-5 and TRBJ2-5; 8 nucleotides agree with TRBD2. CDR1 SGHKS and CDR2 YYEKEE come from the germline V gene (reference sequence). J was trimmed by 4 bases and V by 2 bases; bases with no gene match: 10. This CDR3 has 16 amino acids. The CDR3 coding sequence is TGTGCCAGCAGCTTAGGTAGCGGGGATAAGCGAGAGACCCAGTACTTC. It specifies CASSLGSGDKRETQYF.

In this sample, this clonotype turned up many times. This chain links TRBV12-3 or TRBV12-4 with TRBJ2-7; possibly TRBD1 or TRBD2 for D (5 bases each). V was cut by 3 bases and J by 5 bases, with 8 bases left in between. The CDR3 consists of 12 residues. CDR3 residues: CASSFWGNEQYF. Here the CDR3 DNA reads TGTGCCAGCAGTTTCTGGGGGAACGAGCAGTACTTC.

This clonotype was picked up many times. The chain recombines TRBV7-8 with TRBJ2-6, with TRBD1 matching 10 bases. CDR3 length: 18 amino acids. Per germline, CDR1 SGHVS and CDR2 FQNEAQ. Trimming took 1 base from V and 4 from J; bases not matched to a gene: 7. The CDR3 sequence is CASSLGRTGGTGANVLTF. The CDR3 bases are TGTGCCAGCAGCTTAGGACGGACAGGGGGAACCGGGGCCAACGTCCTGACTTTC.

This clonotype was detected many times. The chain is built from TRBV5-6 and TRBJ2-3; D is possibly TRBD2 (6 bases). Germline V lookup: CDR1 SGHDT, CDR2 YYEEEE. This CDR3 has 14 amino acids. The V and J ends lost 2 bases and 5 bases respectively, with 12 bases between them. The DNA of the CDR3 is TGTGCCAGCAGCTTAAAGGGGAGGAGAGATACGCAGTATTTT. This encodes CASSLKGRRDTQYF.

In its sample, this clonotype was seen many times. The chain couples TRBV27 to TRBJ1-6; no firm D call. V was pared by 2 bases and J by 9 bases, with 8 bases between. CDR3 size: 13 residues. Germline CDR1 is MNHEY and CDR2 is SMNVEV (reference sequence). In DNA, the CDR3 is TGTGCCAGCAGTTTAGTTAGAGGTTCACCCCTCCACTTT. Residues: CASSLVRGSPLHF.

This clonotype was counted at least ten times. The chain uses TRBV7-2 and TRBJ2-7; a weak D match, TRBD1 (5 bases). V was clipped by 5 bases and J by 6 bases, with 14 bases between them. Germline lookup yields CDR1 SGHTA and CDR2 FQGNSA. The CDR3 has 13 amino acids. In DNA, the CDR3 is TGTGCCAGCAGCCCAGCCAGGGTAGGCGAGCAGTACTTC. Residues: CASSPARVGEQYF.

This clonotype occurred many times. V usage is TRBV29-1 and J usage is TRBJ2-3; 9 bases map to TRBD1. Germline trimming cut 6 bases from V and 2 bases from J; bases unmatched to any gene: 6. The germline V gene has CDR1 SQVTM and CDR2 ANQGSEA. The CDR3 contains 14 residues. CDR3 sequence reads: CSVGDRGVTDTQYF. The CDR3, as DNA: TGCAGCGTCGGCGACAGGGGGGTCACAGATACGCAGTATTTT.

This clonotype was detected ten times or more. The CDR3: CASSPRGRGSTDTQYF. As DNA, the CDR3 is TGCGCCAGCAGCCCCAGGGGGAGGGGTAGCACAGATACGCAGTATTTT. The chain has TRBV5-1 and TRBJ2-3; D is tentatively TRBD1 or TRBD2 (7 bases each). V shed 4 bases and J shed 0 bases, with 15 bases lying between them. The germline V gene has CDR1 SGHRS and CDR2 YFSETQ. The CDR3 totals 16 residues.

This clonotype was counted many times. V and J are TRBV19 and TRBJ1-3, with D possibly being TRBD1 (5 bases). Germline assignment: CDR1 LNHDA and CDR2 SQIVND (reference sequence). The CDR3 sequence is 14 residues long. V lost 4 bases, J lost 0 bases, and 7 bases lay in between. CDR3 amino acids: CASSRGSSGNTIYF. The CDR3 nucleotides are TGTGCCAGTAGTAGGGGCAGCTCTGGAAACACCATATATTTT.

This clonotype was counted many times. The CDR3 spells CASSQDSGGATFNEQFF. In DNA, the CDR3 is TGCGCCAGCAGCCAAGATAGCGGGGGGGCCACATTCAATGAGCAGTTCTTC. This chain links TRBV4-3 with TRBJ2-1; 11 bases match TRBD2. In germline, CDR1 is LGHNA, CDR2 YSLEER. The CDR3 runs to 17 residues. Trimming cost V 0 bases and J 6 bases; bases outside gene matches: 7.

This clonotype has more than one count but fewer than ten. This chain joins TRBV6-1 and TRBJ2-2, with a weak D call TRBD2 (7 bases). Germline lookup yields CDR1 MNHNS and CDR2 SASEGT. Trimming took 6 bases from V and 3 from J, leaving 14 bases between them. The CDR3 loop spans 15 amino acids. The CDR3 loop reads CASRLTGRDTGELFF. Written as DNA, the CDR3 is TGTGCCAGCAGGCTTACAGGGAGGGACACCGGGGAGCTGTTTTTT.

The sample holds many counts of this clonotype. The gene calls are TRBV5-1 and TRBJ1-1, with no clear D. Trimming removed 3 bases at V and 8 bases at J, with 8 bases between. Germline CDR1 reads SGHRS; CDR2 reads YFSETQ. This CDR3 is 11 amino acids long. The CDR3 loop is CASSSGFEAFF. The CDR3 coding sequence is TGCGCCAGCAGCTCGGGATTCGAAGCTTTCTTT.

J is TRBJ1-1 and V is TRBV6-1, with D maybe TRBD1 (6 bases). CDR3 length equals 15 residues. V lost 4 bases to trimming and J lost 7 bases, with 19 bases between them. Germline V gives CDR1 MNHNS, CDR2 SASEGT. Here the CDR3 DNA reads TGTGCCAGCAGTGTCGGGTGGACAGCCTTTCTTGAAGCTTTCTTT. Its protein is CASSVGWTAFLEAFF.